This entry features one T cell receptor beta chain sequence. Its target is unknown. This specimen belongs to a study of cytotoxic CD8 clonotypes in ibrutinib-treated CLL. Findings and caveats of the study: Investigators sampled sustained-remission and progressing patients at differing times. Under treatment, the uncommon public clonotypes either contracted or remained stable.

Trimming shortened V by 5 bases and J by 1 base, and 9 bases separated the two germline ends. The CDR3 runs 13 residues. From germline, CDR1 is SGHAT and CDR2 FQNNGV. The planned depth of sequencing spanned 1 in 200,000 to 1 in 1 million T cells. Sequenced by immunoSEQ multiplex PCR; TCRdb stores in-frame clones only, minus some. This table has tens of thousands of clones, 69% appearing once. The material sequenced was PBMCs, taken after 12 months of ibrutinib treatment. The clonotype was recovered from a human donor with chronic lymphocytic leukemia. V gene TRBV11-2 combines with J gene TRBJ2-7; unclear D gene. The CDR3 region has the DNA TGTGCCAGCAGCCCAACCCCTTCCTACGAGCAGTACTTC. Translation gives CASSPTPSYEQYF.